These 27 T cell receptor beta chains came from one sample sequenced in a study of blood T cell repertoires in COVID-19. Sequenced by immunoSEQ multiplex PCR; TCRdb stores in-frame clones only, minus some. Altogether about 220,000 clones are present, roughly 89% being singletons, with the ten largest covering less than 4.5%. Sequenced: PBMCs or T cells enriched from blood (not recorded which). Receptor source: a woman aged 40 to 50 with acute COVID-19.

The genes are TRBV12-3 or TRBV12-4 and TRBJ2-3; D is undetermined. V was pared by 2 bases and J by 2 bases, with 5 bases between. The CDR3 extends over 13 amino acids. The CDR3 nucleotides read TGTGCCAGCAGTTTACTCCCCACAGATACGCAGTATTTT. Translation: CASSLLPTDTQYF.

The chain couples TRBV25-1 to TRBJ2-7, with 7 bases identical to TRBD2. This CDR3 has 11 residues. V lost 8 bases to trimming and J lost 7 bases; unmatched junction nucleotides: 5. Germline CDR1 is MGHDK and CDR2 is SYGVNS. CDR3 DNA: TGTGCCAGCGGGGGGGGTCGGGAGCAGTACTTC. It specifies CASGGGREQYF.

The chain couples TRBV9 to TRBJ1-3; D unresolved. The CDR3 length is 15 residues. The germline V gene encodes CDR1 SGDLS and CDR2 YYNGEE. Trimming shortened V by 1 base and J by 4 bases, and 12 bases separated the two germline ends. DNA of the CDR3: TGTGCCAGCAGCGTATCAATACTCGGGGGAAACACCATATATTTT. Translation: CASSVSILGGNTIYF.

The gene calls are TRBV2 and TRBJ2-3, with 8 bases that match TRBD2. Germline values: CDR1 SNHLY, CDR2 FYNNEI. V shed 6 bases, J shed 6 bases, and the junction held 11 bases outside the gene matches. The CDR3 sequence is 15 residues long. In DNA form, the CDR3 reads TGTGCCAGCAGGGAGAGGGCGGGGGGCCTCGATACGCAGTATTTT. This translates into CASRERAGGLDTQYF.

CDR3: CASSSSGGWSQPQHF. The CDR3 DNA reads TGTGCCAGCAGTTCATCAGGGGGCTGGAGTCAGCCCCAGCATTTT. The V call is TRBV6-5, the J call TRBJ1-5; 8 positions agree with TRBD1. The J segment lost 6 bases and the V segment lost 4 bases, leaving 8 bases of the junction unmatched. The germline V gene has CDR1 MNHEY and CDR2 SVGAGI. The CDR3 runs to 15 residues.

The chain carries TRBV4-2 and TRBJ1-2; 7 bases are shared with TRBD1. The CDR3 totals 18 residues. Germline loops: CDR1 LGHNA, CDR2 YNFKEQ. J lost 1 base, V lost 6 bases, and 17 bases had no gene match. The DNA for the CDR3 is TGTGCCAGCAGGAAAGATGGAGCAGGGGGGTCGCTTAACTATGGCTACACCTTC. Translated, it gives CASRKDGAGGSLNYGYTF.

This chain connects TRBV12-5 to TRBJ1-1; D unresolved. Per the germline V gene, CDR1 is LGHNT and CDR2 is FRNRAP. The CDR3 spans 15 residues. The V gene lost 7 bases and the J gene lost 5 bases, with 20 bases spanning the gap. The CDR3 nucleotides are TGTGCTAGTGCGGTCTACCTGGGTGGAGCAACTGAAGCTTTCTTT. Protein: CASAVYLGGATEAFF.

In nucleotides, the CDR3 is TGTGCCAGCAGTCCAGACAGGGGGCGCAGGGAGCCCCAGCATTTT. It is translated as CASSPDRGRREPQHF. The V call is TRBV6-2 or TRBV6-3, the J call TRBJ1-5, with TRBD1 identical over 10 bases. Trimming at V came to 5 bases and at J to 8 bases, leaving 9 bases not matched to a gene. The CDR3 totals 15 residues. CDR1 is MNHEY, CDR2 SVGEGT, per germline.

This clone was counted once. The J gene is TRBJ1-1, the V gene TRBV30, with 9 positions matching TRBD1. The CDR3 is made up of 14 amino acids. Germline CDR1 reads GTSNPN; CDR2 reads SVGIG (reference sequence). J was trimmed by 1 base and V by 7 bases; bases with no gene match: 7. As DNA, the CDR3 is TGTGCCTTCGGGACAGGGTACGGGAACACTGAAGCTTTCTTT. Translated, it gives CAFGTGYGNTEAFF.

The gene calls are TRBV19 and TRBJ1-1; D ambiguous. V was clipped by 5 bases and J by 2 bases, with 6 bases between them. Germline lookup yields CDR1 LNHDA and CDR2 SQIVND (reference sequence). CDR3 length: 12 residues. The CDR3 region is CASSFVNTEAFF. CDR3 coding DNA: TGTGCCAGTAGTTTCGTTAACACTGAAGCTTTCTTT.

This clone showed up just once. J is TRBJ1-1 and V is TRBV24-1; D might be TRBD1 (5 bases). V gave up 8 bases and J gave up 0 bases, with 18 bases separating them. The CDR3 runs 16 residues. In germline, CDR1 is KGHDR, CDR2 SFDVKD. CDR3 sequence reads: CATTWGRGGMNTEAFF. Here the CDR3 DNA reads TGTGCCACCACCTGGGGTAGGGGCGGGATGAACACTGAAGCTTTCTTT.

CDR3 nucleotide sequence: TGTGCCAGTAATGGTGAAGGAGGGGAAAGGAGGGGGCGTCCGGCCTATGGCTACACCTTC. Translation gives CASNGEGGERRGRPAYGYTF. The chain has TRBV19 and TRBJ1-2; 7 positions agree with TRBD1. The CDR3 is 20 residues long. CDR1 is LNHDA, CDR2 SQIVND, per germline (reference sequence). V dropped 7 bases and J dropped 4; count of bases not matched to a gene: 27.

The chain links TRBV19 to TRBJ1-6; D is unresolved. The ends were cut back, 11 bases at V and 8 bases at J, with 16 bases in the middle. In germline, CDR1 is LNHDA, CDR2 SQIVND (reference sequence). CDR3 length: 13 amino acids. The CDR3 protein is CAAQMRVDSPLHF. The CDR3 region has the DNA TGTGCCGCCCAGATGAGGGTGGATTCACCCCTCCACTTT.

This chain joins TRBV3-1 (or the pseudogene TRBV3-2) and TRBJ1-2; a weak D match, TRBD1 (5 bases). Trimming removed 1 base from V and 3 bases from J, with 9 bases in between. This CDR3 is built from 14 residues. CDR1 LGHDT and CDR2 YNNKEL come from the germline V gene (reference sequence). CDR3 loop: CASSQAHRHYGYTF. Written as DNA, the CDR3 is TGTGCCAGCAGCCAAGCCCACAGGCACTATGGCTACACCTTC.

This chain links TRBV5-4 with TRBJ1-2; no clear D gene. This CDR3 is built from 14 residues. Looked up from germline, CDR1 is SGHNT and CDR2 is YYREEE (reference sequence). V was clipped by 1 base and J by 8 bases, with 15 bases between them. The CDR3 nucleotides read TGTGCCAGCAGCTTGTTAGAGAGGGTAAAAGGCTACACCTTC. It specifies CASSLLERVKGYTF.

This chain joins TRBV11-2 and TRBJ1-1; TRBD1 might be the D (5 bases). Trimming removed 1 base at V and 6 bases at J, with 15 bases between. From germline, CDR1 is SGHAT and CDR2 FQNNGV. There are 15 residues in the CDR3. The CDR3 DNA follows: TGTGCCAGCAGCTTAGTGTTTCGGGGGAGTCCTGAAGCTTTCTTT. It specifies CASSLVFRGSPEAFF.

This clone showed up just a few times. The V gene is TRBV2, the J gene TRBJ1-1; tentatively, D is TRBD1 (5 bases). The CDR3 spans 16 residues. Germline-derived CDR1 and CDR2 are SNHLY and FYNNEI. The V gene lost 8 bases and the J gene lost 3 bases, with 22 bases spanning the gap. DNA for the CDR3: TGTGCCAGCCAAGGAGGGGTTAACGTTGGGGACACTGAAGCTTTCTTT. This sequence encodes CASQGGVNVGDTEAFF.

The rearrangement uses TRBV7-9 and TRBJ2-5; 10 bases align to TRBD1. The CDR3 totals 16 residues. The trim removed 4 bases at V and 2 bases at J, leaving 7 bases unmatched. Germline V gene lookup returns CDR1 SEHNR and CDR2 FQNEAQ (reference sequence). DNA of the CDR3: TGTGCCAGCAGCTACAAACGACAGGGGGCTCAAGAGACCCAGTACTTC. Its protein product is CASSYKRQGAQETQYF.

This clone was observed a single time. This chain uses TRBV19 with TRBJ1-2; 7 nucleotides line up with TRBD1. V shed 3 bases and J 7 bases; nucleotides not matched to a gene: 8. This CDR3 has 14 residues. From germline, CDR1 is LNHDA and CDR2 SQIVND (reference sequence). In DNA, the CDR3 is TGTGCCAGTAGTATTAAGGGGGCTGTAGGTGGCTACACCTTC. Protein: CASSIKGAVGGYTF.

The table lists this clone with a count of one. The V and J genes are TRBV28 and TRBJ2-2; 10 positions match TRBD1. The CDR3 has 15 residues. In germline, CDR1 is MDHEN, CDR2 SYDVKM. V lost 7 bases to trimming and J lost 6 bases; unmatched junction nucleotides: 8. CDR3 region: CASKDRGFRAGELFF. The CDR3 nucleotides are TGTGCCAGCAAGGACAGGGGGTTTCGGGCCGGGGAGCTGTTTTTT.

The V gene is TRBV5-1, the J gene TRBJ2-4; a possible D gene is TRBD1 (6 bases). The germline V gene has CDR1 SGHRS and CDR2 YFSETQ. V was trimmed by 3 bases and J by 0 bases, leaving 16 bases between them. The length of the CDR3 is 17 residues. Here the CDR3 DNA reads TGCGCCAGCAGCTGGGAGACAGGCCCTATAGCCAAAAACATTCAGTACTTC. Amino acid sequence: CASSWETGPIAKNIQYF.

This clone occurred once. The chain uses TRBV10-1 and TRBJ1-1; 8 positions agree with TRBD1. V trimming: 6 bases; J trimming: 1 base; junction bases outside the gene matches: 7. Germline loops: CDR1 WNHNN, CDR2 SYGVQD (reference sequence). This CDR3 has 15 amino acids. In DNA, the CDR3 is TGCGCCAGCAGCGATCAGGGGGCCCCGAACACTGAAGCTTTCTTT. This encodes CASSDQGAPNTEAFF.

This clone was seen more than once but under ten times. This chain links TRBV27 with TRBJ1-2; no firm D call. The CDR3 consists of 11 residues. The V and J ends lost 10 bases and 7 bases respectively, with 13 bases between them. Germline V lookup: CDR1 MNHEY, CDR2 SMNVEV (reference sequence). The CDR3 sequence: CATQDRSGYTF. The CDR3 coding sequence is TGTGCCACCCAGGATAGAAGTGGCTACACCTTC.

V and J are TRBV28 and TRBJ1-1; 9 bases match TRBD1. V gave up 5 bases and J gave up 3 bases; unmatched junction bases: 7. CDR3 length equals 15 residues. In germline, CDR1 is MDHEN, CDR2 SYDVKM. CDR3 residues: CASSEGQGRDTEAFF. CDR3 sequence (DNA): TGTGCCAGCAGTGAAGGACAGGGGAGGGACACTGAAGCTTTCTTT. Variable domain in full (rest from reference TRBV28 and TRBJ1-1): DVKVTQSSRYLVKRTGEKVFLECVQDMDHENMFWYRQDPGLGLRLIYFSYDVKMKEKGDIPEGYSVSREKKERFSLILESASTNQTSMYLCASSEGQGRDTEAFFGQGTRLTVV.

The genes are TRBV5-1 and TRBJ1-1; D possibly corresponds to TRBD1 (5 bases). The CDR3 extends over 15 amino acids. CDR1 and CDR2 from the germline V gene are SGHRS and YFSETQ. V lost 0 bases and J lost 1, with 10 bases in between. The CDR3 spells CASSLETAKNTEAFF. Here the CDR3 DNA reads TGCGCCAGCAGCTTGGAGACAGCGAAGAACACTGAAGCTTTCTTT. Looking up the rest from reference TRBV5-1 and TRBJ1-1 gives the full variable domain: KAGVTQTPRYLIKTRGQQVTLSCSPISGHRSVSWYQQTPGQGLQFLFEYFSETQRNKGNFPGRFSGRQFSNSRSEMNVSTLELGDSALYLCASSLETAKNTEAFFGQGTRLTVV.

This clone has a handful of counts. This chain links TRBV9 with TRBJ2-1; 8 nucleotides agree with TRBD1. With V trimmed by 3 bases and J by 5 bases, 7 bases remained unmatched. Germline CDR1 SGDLS, CDR2 YYNGEE. The CDR3 has 15 amino acids. As DNA, the CDR3 is TGTGCCAGCAGCGAACAGGACAGGGTTAACAATGAGCAGTTCTTC. It encodes CASSEQDRVNNEQFF. Full variable domain (rest looked up from reference TRBV9 and TRBJ2-1): DSGVTQTPKHLITATGQRVTLRCSPRSGDLSVYWYQQSLDQGLQFLIQYYNGEERAKGNILERFSAQQFPDLHSELNLSSLELGDSALYFCASSEQDRVNNEQFFGPGTRLTVL.

The chain has TRBV2 and TRBJ1-3, with 7 bases identical to TRBD1. There are 17 residues in the CDR3. The germline CDR1 and CDR2 sequences are SNHLY and FYNNEI. J lost 0 bases, V lost 2 bases, and 7 bases had no gene match. The CDR3 DNA sequence: TGTGCCAGCAGTGAATACAGGACAGGCAACTCTGGAAACACCATATATTTT. Its translation is CASSEYRTGNSGNTIYF.